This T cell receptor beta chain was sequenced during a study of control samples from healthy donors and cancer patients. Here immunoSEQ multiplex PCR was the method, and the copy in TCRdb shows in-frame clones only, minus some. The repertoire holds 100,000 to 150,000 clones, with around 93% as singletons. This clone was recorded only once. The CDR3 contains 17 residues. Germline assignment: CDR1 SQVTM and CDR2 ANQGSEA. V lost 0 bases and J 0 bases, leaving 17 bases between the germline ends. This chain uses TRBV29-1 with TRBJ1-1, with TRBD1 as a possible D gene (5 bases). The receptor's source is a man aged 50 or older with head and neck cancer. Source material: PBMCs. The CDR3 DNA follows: TGCAGCGTTGAAGAAGTGACCCAGGGACCCATGAACACTGAAGCTTTCTTT. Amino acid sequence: CSVEEVTQGPMNTEAFF.